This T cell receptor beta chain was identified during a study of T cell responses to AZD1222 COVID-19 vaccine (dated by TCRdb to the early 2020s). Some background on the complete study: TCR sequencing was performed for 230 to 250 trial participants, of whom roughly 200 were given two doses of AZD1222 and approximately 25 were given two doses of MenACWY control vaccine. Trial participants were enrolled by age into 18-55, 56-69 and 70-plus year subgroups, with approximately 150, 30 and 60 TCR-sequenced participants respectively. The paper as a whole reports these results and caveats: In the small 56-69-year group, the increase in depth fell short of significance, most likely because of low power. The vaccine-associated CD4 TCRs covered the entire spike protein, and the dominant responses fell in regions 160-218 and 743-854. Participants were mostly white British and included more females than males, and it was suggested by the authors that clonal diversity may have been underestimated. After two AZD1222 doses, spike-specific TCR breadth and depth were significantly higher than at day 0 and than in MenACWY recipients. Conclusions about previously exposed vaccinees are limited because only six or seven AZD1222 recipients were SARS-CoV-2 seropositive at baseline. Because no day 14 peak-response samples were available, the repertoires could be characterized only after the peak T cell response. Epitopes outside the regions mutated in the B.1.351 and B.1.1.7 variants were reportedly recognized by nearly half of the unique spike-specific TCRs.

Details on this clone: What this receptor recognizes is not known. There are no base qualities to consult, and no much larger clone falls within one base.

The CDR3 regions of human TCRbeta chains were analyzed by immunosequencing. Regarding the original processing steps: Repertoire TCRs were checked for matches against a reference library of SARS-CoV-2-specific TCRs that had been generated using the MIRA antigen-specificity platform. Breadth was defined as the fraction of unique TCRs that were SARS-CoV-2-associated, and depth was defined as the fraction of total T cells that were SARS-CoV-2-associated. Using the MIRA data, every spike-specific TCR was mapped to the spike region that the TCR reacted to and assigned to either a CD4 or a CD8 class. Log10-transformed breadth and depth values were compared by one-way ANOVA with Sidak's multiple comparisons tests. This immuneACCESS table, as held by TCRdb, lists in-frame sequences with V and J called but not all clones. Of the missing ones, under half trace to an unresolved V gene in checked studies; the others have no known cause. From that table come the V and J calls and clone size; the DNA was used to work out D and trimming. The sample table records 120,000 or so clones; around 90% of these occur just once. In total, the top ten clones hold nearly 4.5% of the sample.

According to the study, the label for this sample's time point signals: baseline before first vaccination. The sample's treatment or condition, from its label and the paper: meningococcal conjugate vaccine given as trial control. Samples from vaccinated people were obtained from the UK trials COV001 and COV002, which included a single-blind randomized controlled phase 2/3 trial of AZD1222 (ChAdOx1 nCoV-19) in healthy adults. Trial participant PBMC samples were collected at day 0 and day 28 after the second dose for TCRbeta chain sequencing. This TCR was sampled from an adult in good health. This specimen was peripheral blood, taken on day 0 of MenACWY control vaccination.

The CDR3 region has the sequence CASSESGGGNNEQFF. The DNA is as follows: TGCGCCAGCAGTGAGTCTGGCGGGGGGAACAATGAGCAGTTCTTC. Rearrangement joined TRBV10-1 to TRBJ2-1; the central 8 bases match TRBD2. CDR1 and CDR2 were assigned from the germline V gene (reference sequence) as WNHNN and SYGVQD. The CDR3 runs 15 residues from the cysteine to the phenylalanine. The only DNA kept is the CDR3, 45 bases in frame from the first base. V is pruned by 0 bases and J by 5 bases, leaving 3 bases of the junction without a gene match.